This T cell receptor beta chain was identified during a study of cytomegalovirus exposure and HLA in healthy donors. General study results and limits: No immune exposure information besides CMV serostatus was available.

The V end lost 1 base, the J end lost 7 bases, and 7 bases lay between the germline ends. The germline V gene has CDR1 MGHRA and CDR2 YSYEKL. The CDR3 is 12 amino acids. The study ran its PCR with 60 Vbeta and 13 Jbeta primers. Clones were sequenced by immunoSEQ multiplex PCR, and TCRdb holds only the in-frame ones, with some missing. The table shows around 180,000 clones, with less than 75% occurring only once. Concerning this clone itself: Its antigen is unidentified.

The chain joins TRBV4-1 to TRBJ2-5, with a tentative D call TRBD2 (5 bases). The sample consisted of PBMCs. The sequence was collected from a girl aged 10 to 17 in good health and CMV-seronegative. Here the CDR3 reads CASSQVSGTQYF. In nucleotides, the CDR3 is TGCGCCAGCAGCCAAGTGAGCGGGACCCAGTACTTC.